Listed below are T cell receptor beta chains from one sample, sequenced in a study of T cells in Graves' hyperthyroidism and ophthalmopathy. Each CDR3 protein gets one entry after TCRdb re-called the multiplex PCR reads with MiXCR. The sample shows under 300,000 distinct CDR3 sequences, 10% to 15% of them seen only once. Sequenced: blood. Every receptor here comes from a woman aged 25 to 45 with Graves' hyperthyroidism that later progressed to Graves' ophthalmopathy. Both conserved end residues are part of each CDR3. A D gene is named only where the DNA matches it firmly. Clone size appears in some rows only: once, few, many, or a class for an expanded clone.

>TRBV30|TRBD1|TRBJ1-1|.
TGTGCCTGGAGTTATACAGGGGGCACTGAAGCTTTCTTT
CAWSYTGGTEAFF
>TRBV12-3/TRBV12-4|.|TRBJ2-2|.
TGTGCCAGCAGACGTCACCCCGGGGAGCTGTTTTTT
CASRRHPGELFF
>TRBV7-9|.|TRBJ1-4|.
TGTGCCAGCAGCTTAGTTTCTCGGGGTACTAATGAAAAACTGTTTTTT
CASSLVSRGTNEKLFF
>TRBV6-1|.|TRBJ2-3|many
TGTGCCAGCAGCCGCGGGACGGCGGGGGCTGGAACAGATACGCAGTATTTT
CASSRGTAGAGTDTQYF
>TRBV6-2/TRBV6-3|TRBD2|TRBJ2-7|many
TGTGCCAGCAGTTCAGCGGGAGGAACCTACGAGCAGTACTTC
CASSSAGGTYEQYF
>TRBV27|TRBD2|TRBJ2-7|many
TGTGCCAGCAGTTTGTCGCTAGCGGGAGTTTACGAGCAGTACTTC
CASSLSLAGVYEQYF
>TRBV7-2|.|TRBJ1-5|many
TGTGCCAGCAGCTTGGTTCAAAATCAGCCCCAGCATTTT
CASSLVQNQPQHF
>TRBV6-1|.|TRBJ1-1|many
TGTGCCAGCAGTGAGACCATAGACACTGAAGCTTTCTTT
CASSETIDTEAFF
>TRBV28|.|TRBJ2-5|many
TGTGCCAGCAGTTTAGGACAGCGCAGGGCGAAGACCCAGTACTTC
CASSLGQRRAKTQYF
>TRBV27|TRBD2|TRBJ2-1|many
TGTGCCAGCAGTCTCATCGCTAGCGGCCTCTACAATGAGCAGTTCTTC
CASSLIASGLYNEQFF
>TRBV7-2|TRBD2|TRBJ2-1|.
TGTGCCAGCAGCCTAGCGGGAGGGAGCTCCTACGAGCAGTTCTTC
CASSLAGGSSYEQFF
>TRBV6-2/TRBV6-3|TRBD1|TRBJ2-7|many
TGTGCCAGCAGTGACTTGACAGGGCGTTACGAGCAGTACTTC
CASSDLTGRYEQYF
>TRBV27|TRBD2|TRBJ2-3|few
TGTGCCGGCAGGGGTCTAGCGGGAACAAATACGCAGTATTTT
CAGRGLAGTNTQYF
>TRBV6-1|.|TRBJ1-3|many
TGTGCCAGCAGTGGGGGGTTAGGAAACACCATATATTTT
CASSGGLGNTIYF
>TRBV7-6|.|TRBJ2-1|many
TGTGCCAGCAGCTTAGCTCCGGGAGTTGCAGGTAATGAGCAGTTCTTC
CASSLAPGVAGNEQFF
>TRBV6-1|TRBD1|TRBJ1-5|few
TGTGCCAGCAGTCCGAGGACAGGGGGAGTCGGCAATCAGCCCCAGCATTTT
CASSPRTGGVGNQPQHF
>TRBV2|TRBD2|TRBJ2-7|many
TGTGCCAGCAGAGCCGGGACTAGCGGAGCCTACGAGCAGTACTTC
CASRAGTSGAYEQYF
>TRBV4-2|TRBD2|TRBJ2-3|many
TGTGCCAGCAGCCAGGAACCGGGACTAGCAGAAGATACGCAGTATTTT
CASSQEPGLAEDTQYF
>TRBV4-1|.|TRBJ2-3|few
TGCGCCAGCAGCCACCCAGGGGAATTGGCAGATACGCAGTATTTT
CASSHPGELADTQYF
>TRBV19|TRBD2|TRBJ2-2|few
TGTGCCAGTAGACCAGCGGGGACCGCGAACACCGGGGAGCTGTTTTTT
CASRPAGTANTGELFF
>TRBV28|.|TRBJ2-3|many
TGTGCCAGCAGTTTCACAGGGGGCTTTGCGGGAGGTTTGGCAGATACGCAGTATTTT
CASSFTGGFAGGLADTQYF
>TRBV19|TRBD1|TRBJ1-1|few
TGTGCCAGTAGTTGGACAGGGCCGATGAACACTGAAGCTTTCTTT
CASSWTGPMNTEAFF
>TRBV6-5|.|TRBJ2-2|.
TGTGCCAGCACTACGGGAGTATATCCCGGGGAGCTGTTTTTT
CASTTGVYPGELFF
>TRBV24-1|TRBD1|TRBJ2-3|many
TGTGCCACCAGTGATCCGGAAGGGGGCTGGGATACGCAGTATTTT
CATSDPEGGWDTQYF
>TRBV6-2/TRBV6-3|.|TRBJ1-1|many
TGTGCCAGCAGTTACGGCAGCAACACTGAAGCTTTCTTT
CASSYGSNTEAFF
>TRBV7-9|.|TRBJ2-7|many
TGTGCCAGCAGCTTAAAGGGTCGCAGCGGGCCCCTTTCCTACGAGCAGTACTTC
CASSLKGRSGPLSYEQYF
>TRBV5-8|.|TRBJ2-3|many
TGTGCCAGCAGCTTCATGACAGACTTCACAGATACGCAGTATTTT
CASSFMTDFTDTQYF